The 3 T cell receptor beta chains listed next were all sequenced from one sample in a study of neurological immune-mediated disorders. In TCRdb, the 5' RACE reads were re-called with MiXCR into one record per CDR3 protein. Among tens of thousands of distinct CDR3 sequences listed, 15% to 20% were seen once. Sequenced: CD8+ T cells from blood. These receptors all stem from a woman aged 18-29 years with multiple sclerosis.

This clonotype was seen a handful of times. This sequence joins TRBV6-5 and TRBJ1-2; D is possibly TRBD1 (5 bases). The germline CDR1 and CDR2 sequences are MNHEY and SVGAGI. V shed 9 bases and J shed 7 bases, with 21 bases lying between them. The CDR3 is 14 amino acids. CDR3 residues: CASSTNRGYGGYTF. CDR3 bases: TGTGCCAGTTCCACCAACCGGGGGTATGGTGGCTACACCTTC.

This clonotype came up many times. The chain links TRBV27 to TRBJ2-3; D unclear. V lost 5 bases, J lost 2 bases, and 2 bases lay in between. Looked up from germline, CDR1 is MNHEY and CDR2 is SMNVEV (reference sequence). CDR3 length: 11 residues. CDR3 loop: CASSDTDTQYF. For the CDR3, the DNA is TGTGCCAGCAGTGACACAGATACGCAGTATTTT.

The sample holds many counts of this clonotype. The chain uses TRBV12-3 or TRBV12-4 and TRBJ2-7; possibly TRBD2 for D (6 bases). Trimming stripped 5 bases from V and 0 bases from J, with 8 bases between. The CDR3 contains 13 residues. CDR3 DNA: TGTGCCAGCAGTCAGGGACTCTCCTACGAGCAGTACGTC. It codes for CASSQGLSYEQYV.